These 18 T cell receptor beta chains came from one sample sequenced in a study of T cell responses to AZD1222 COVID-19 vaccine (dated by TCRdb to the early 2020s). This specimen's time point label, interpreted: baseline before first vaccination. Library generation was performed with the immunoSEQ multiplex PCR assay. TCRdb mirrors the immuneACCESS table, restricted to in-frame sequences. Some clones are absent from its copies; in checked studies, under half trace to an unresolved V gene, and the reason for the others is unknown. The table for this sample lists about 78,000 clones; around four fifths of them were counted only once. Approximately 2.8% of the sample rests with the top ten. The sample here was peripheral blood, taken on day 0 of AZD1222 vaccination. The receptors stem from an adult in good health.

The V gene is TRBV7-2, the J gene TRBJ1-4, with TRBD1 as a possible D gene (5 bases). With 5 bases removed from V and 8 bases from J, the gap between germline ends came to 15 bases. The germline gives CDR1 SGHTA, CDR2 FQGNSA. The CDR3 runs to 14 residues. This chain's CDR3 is CASSPGPGGEKLFF. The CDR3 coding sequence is TGTGCCAGCAGCCCGGGCCCCGGGGGGGAAAAACTGTTTTTT.

The CDR3 DNA sequence: TGTGCCAGCAGTTACAATAATTCACCCCTCCACTTT. Translating it yields CASSYNNSPLHF. This chain joins TRBV6-5 and TRBJ1-6; D call uncertain. The CDR3 runs to 12 residues. CDR1 is MNHEY and CDR2 is SVGAGI in the germline V gene. Trimming removed 2 bases at V and 5 bases at J, with 1 base between.

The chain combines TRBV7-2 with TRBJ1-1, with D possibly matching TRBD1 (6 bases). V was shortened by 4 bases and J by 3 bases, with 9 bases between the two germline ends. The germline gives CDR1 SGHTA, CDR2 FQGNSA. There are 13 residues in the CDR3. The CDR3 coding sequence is TGTGCCAGCAGCTCACAGGGTCACACTGAAGCTTTCTTT. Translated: CASSSQGHTEAFF.

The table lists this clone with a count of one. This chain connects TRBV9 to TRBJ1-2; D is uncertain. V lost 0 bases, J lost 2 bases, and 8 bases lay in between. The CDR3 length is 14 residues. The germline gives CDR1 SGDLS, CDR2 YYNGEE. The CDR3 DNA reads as TGTGCCAGCAGCGTAGATGGTACGAACTATGGCTACACCTTC. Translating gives CASSVDGTNYGYTF. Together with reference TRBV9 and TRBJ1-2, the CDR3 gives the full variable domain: DSGVTQTPKHLITATGQRVTLRCSPRSGDLSVYWYQQSLDQGLQFLIQYYNGEERAKGNILERFSAQQFPDLHSELNLSSLELGDSALYFCASSVDGTNYGYTFGSGTRLTVV.

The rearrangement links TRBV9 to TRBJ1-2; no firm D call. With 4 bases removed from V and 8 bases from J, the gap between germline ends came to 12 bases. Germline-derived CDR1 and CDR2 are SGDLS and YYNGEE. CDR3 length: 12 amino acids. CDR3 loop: CASSRRGEGYTF. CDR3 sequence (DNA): TGTGCCAGCAGCAGGAGAGGCGAGGGCTACACCTTC.

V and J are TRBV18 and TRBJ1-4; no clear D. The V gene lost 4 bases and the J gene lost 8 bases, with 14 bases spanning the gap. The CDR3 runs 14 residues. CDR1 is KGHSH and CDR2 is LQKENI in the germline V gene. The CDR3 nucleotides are TGTGCCAGCTCACTTCTCTCGGAAGGGGAAAAACTGTTTTTT. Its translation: CASSLLSEGEKLFF. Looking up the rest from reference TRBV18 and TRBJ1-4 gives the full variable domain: NAGVMQNPRHLVRRRGQEARLRCSPMKGHSHVYWYRQLPEEGLKFMVYLQKENIIDESGMPKERFSAEFPKEGPSILRIQQVVRGDSAAYFCASSLLSEGEKLFFGSGTQLSVL.

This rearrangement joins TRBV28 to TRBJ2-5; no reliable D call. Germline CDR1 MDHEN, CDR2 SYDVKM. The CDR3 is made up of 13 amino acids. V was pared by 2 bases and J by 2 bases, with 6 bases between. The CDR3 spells CASSLVFQETQYF. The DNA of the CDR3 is TGTGCCAGCAGTTTAGTCTTTCAAGAGACCCAGTACTTC.

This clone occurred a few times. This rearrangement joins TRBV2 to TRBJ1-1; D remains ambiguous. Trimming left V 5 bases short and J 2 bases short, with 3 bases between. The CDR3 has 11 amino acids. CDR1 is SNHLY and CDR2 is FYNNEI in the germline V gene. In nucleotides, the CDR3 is TGTGCCAGCAGTCCTAACACTGAAGCTTTCTTT. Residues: CASSPNTEAFF.

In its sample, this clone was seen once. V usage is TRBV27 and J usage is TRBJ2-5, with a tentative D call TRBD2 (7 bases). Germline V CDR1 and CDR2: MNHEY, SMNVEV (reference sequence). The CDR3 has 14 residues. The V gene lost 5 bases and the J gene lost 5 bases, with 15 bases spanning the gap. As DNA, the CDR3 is TGTGCCAGCAGTCCACAGGGAGGGACCGAGACCCAGTACTTC. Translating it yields CASSPQGGTETQYF.

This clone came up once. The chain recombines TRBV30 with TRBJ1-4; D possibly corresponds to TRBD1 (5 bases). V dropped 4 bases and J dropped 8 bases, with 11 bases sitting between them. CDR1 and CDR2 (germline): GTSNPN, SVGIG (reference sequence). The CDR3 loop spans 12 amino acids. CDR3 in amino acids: CAWNLGGEKLFF. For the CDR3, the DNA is TGTGCCTGGAATCTCGGGGGGGAAAAACTGTTTTTT.

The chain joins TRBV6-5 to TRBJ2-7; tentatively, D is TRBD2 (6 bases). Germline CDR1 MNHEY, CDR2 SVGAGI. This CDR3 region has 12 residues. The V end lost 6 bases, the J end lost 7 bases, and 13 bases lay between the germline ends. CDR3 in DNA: TGTGCCAGCAGGGGAACGGGAGATGAGCAGTACTTC. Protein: CASRGTGDEQYF.

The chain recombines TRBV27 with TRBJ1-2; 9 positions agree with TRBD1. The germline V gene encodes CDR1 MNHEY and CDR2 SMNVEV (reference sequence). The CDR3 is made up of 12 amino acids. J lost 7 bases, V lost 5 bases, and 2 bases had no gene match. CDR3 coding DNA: TGTGCCAGCAGTACAGGGGGCAGTGGCTACACCTTC. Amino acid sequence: CASSTGGSGYTF.

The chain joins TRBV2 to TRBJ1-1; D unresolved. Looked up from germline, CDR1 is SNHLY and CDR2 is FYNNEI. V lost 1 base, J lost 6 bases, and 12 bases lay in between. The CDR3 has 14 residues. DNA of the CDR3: TGTGCCAGCAGTGAAGTCCAGCGGGCCTCTGAAGCTTTCTTT. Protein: CASSEVQRASEAFF.

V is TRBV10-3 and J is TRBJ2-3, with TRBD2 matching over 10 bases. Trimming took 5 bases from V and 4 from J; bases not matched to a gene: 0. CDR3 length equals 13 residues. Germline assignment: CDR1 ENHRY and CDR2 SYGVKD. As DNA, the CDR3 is TGTGCCATCAGTAGCGGGAGGGCAGATACGCAGTATTTT. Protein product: CAISSGRADTQYF.

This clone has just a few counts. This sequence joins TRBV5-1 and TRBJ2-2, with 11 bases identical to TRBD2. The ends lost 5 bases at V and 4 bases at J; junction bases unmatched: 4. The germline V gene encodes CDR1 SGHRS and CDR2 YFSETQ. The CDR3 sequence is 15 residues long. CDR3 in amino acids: CASRATSGSTGELFF. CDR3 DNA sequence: TGCGCCAGCAGGGCTACTAGCGGGAGCACCGGGGAGCTGTTTTTT.

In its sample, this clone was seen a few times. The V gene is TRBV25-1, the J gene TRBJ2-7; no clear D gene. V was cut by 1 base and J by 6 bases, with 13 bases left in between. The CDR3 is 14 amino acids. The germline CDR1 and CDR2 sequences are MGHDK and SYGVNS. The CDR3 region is CASSESAGFFEQYF. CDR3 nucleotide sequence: TGTGCCAGCAGTGAATCGGCAGGTTTCTTCGAGCAGTACTTC.

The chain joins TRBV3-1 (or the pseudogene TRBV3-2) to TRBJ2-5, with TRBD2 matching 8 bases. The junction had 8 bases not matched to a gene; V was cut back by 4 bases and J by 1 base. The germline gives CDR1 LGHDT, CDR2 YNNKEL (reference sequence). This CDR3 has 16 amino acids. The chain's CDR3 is CASSRPLGLGQETQYF. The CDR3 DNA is TGTGCCAGCAGCCGACCCCTGGGACTAGGCCAAGAGACCCAGTACTTC.

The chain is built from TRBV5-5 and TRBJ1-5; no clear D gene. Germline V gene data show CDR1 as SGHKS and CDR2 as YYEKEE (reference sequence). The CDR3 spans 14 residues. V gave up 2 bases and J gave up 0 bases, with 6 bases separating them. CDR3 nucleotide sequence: TGTGCCAGCAGCTTCCAGTTTAGCAATCAGCCCCAGCATTTT. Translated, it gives CASSFQFSNQPQHF.